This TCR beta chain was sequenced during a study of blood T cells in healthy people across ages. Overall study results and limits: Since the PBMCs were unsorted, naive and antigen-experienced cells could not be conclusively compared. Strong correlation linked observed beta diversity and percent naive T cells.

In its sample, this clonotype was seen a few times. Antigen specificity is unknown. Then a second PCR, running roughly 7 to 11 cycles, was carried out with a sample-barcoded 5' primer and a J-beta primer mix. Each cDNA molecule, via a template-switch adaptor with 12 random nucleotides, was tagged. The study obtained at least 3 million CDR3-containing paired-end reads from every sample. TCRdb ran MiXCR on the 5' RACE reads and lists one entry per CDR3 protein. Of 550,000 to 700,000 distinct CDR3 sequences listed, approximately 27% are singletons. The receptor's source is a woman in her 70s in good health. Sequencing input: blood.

CDR3 sequence: CASSERIRDRALIGYTF. The CDR3 DNA sequence: TGCGCCAGCAGCGAACGAATCCGGGACAGGGCTTTAATCGGCTACACCTTC. The chain couples TRBV4-3 to TRBJ1-2, with 9 bases aligning to TRBD1. V trimming: 5 bases; J trimming: 8 bases; junction bases outside the gene matches: 18. Germline CDR1 LGHNA, CDR2 YSLEER. The CDR3 sequence is 17 residues long.